These T cell receptor beta chains were read from a single sample in a study of cytomegalovirus exposure and HLA in healthy donors. Generated by immunoSEQ multiplex PCR, the TCRdb table keeps only in-frame clones and is missing some. The data hold about 120,000 clones, with around 72% observed a single time. Sequencing used PBMCs. The receptors come from a young man in good health and CMV-seronegative. Both conserved end residues are part of each CDR3. D genes are given only for firm matches. Not all rows give a size; the values are once, few, many and, for expanded clones, a class.

V gene: TRBV6-5
J gene: TRBJ1-3
clone size: NA
D gene: TRBD1
CDR3 protein: CASRTGQGAGNTIYF
CDR3 DNA: TGTGCCAGCAGAACGGGACAGGGTGCAGGAAACACCATATATTTT

V gene: TRBV15
J gene: TRBJ1-2
clone size: NA
D gene: TRBD1
CDR3 protein: CATSRDLLAGGNGYTF
CDR3 DNA: TGTGCCACCAGCAGAGATCTTTTGGCAGGGGGCAATGGCTACACCTTC

V gene: TRBV7-9
J gene: TRBJ2-3
clone size: few
D gene: NA
CDR3 protein: CSSSFRDTQYF
CDR3 DNA: TGTTCCAGCAGCTTCCGGGATACGCAGTATTTT

V gene: TRBV7-9
J gene: TRBJ2-7
clone size: NA
D gene: NA
CDR3 protein: CASSLEFRKGLGVEQYF
CDR3 DNA: TGTGCCAGCAGCTTAGAATTCCGAAAGGGACTTGGGGTAGAGCAGTACTTC

V gene: TRBV5-4
J gene: TRBJ2-7
clone size: NA
D gene: NA
CDR3 protein: CASSYGPGVYEQYF
CDR3 DNA: TGTGCCAGCAGCTACGGTCCAGGCGTCTACGAGCAGTACTTC

V gene: TRBV9
J gene: TRBJ1-2
clone size: NA
D gene: TRBD1
CDR3 protein: CASSSPRGGQGVRYGYTF
CDR3 DNA: TGTGCCAGCAGCTCCCCCCGTGGGGGACAGGGAGTTCGCTATGGCTACACCTTC

V gene: TRBV2
J gene: TRBJ1-5
clone size: NA
D gene: NA
CDR3 protein: CASGGRQPDQPQHF
CDR3 DNA: TGTGCCAGCGGAGGGAGACAGCCAGATCAGCCCCAGCATTTT

V gene: TRBV2
J gene: TRBJ2-5
clone size: NA
D gene: NA
CDR3 protein: CASKSGWGWETQYF
CDR3 DNA: TGTGCCAGCAAAAGCGGGTGGGGATGGGAGACCCAGTACTTC

V gene: TRBV28
J gene: TRBJ1-2
clone size: few
D gene: NA
CDR3 protein: CASSSLRGRFYGYTF
CDR3 DNA: TGTGCCAGCAGTTCACTCCGCGGGCGCTTCTATGGCTACACCTTC

V gene: TRBV7-9
J gene: TRBJ1-2
clone size: few
D gene: NA
CDR3 protein: CASSLVERGGDGYTF
CDR3 DNA: TGTGCCAGCAGCTTAGTAGAACGCGGCGGTGATGGCTACACCTTC

V gene: TRBV4-2
J gene: TRBJ1-2
clone size: few
D gene: NA
CDR3 protein: CASSQDYATNSGYTF
CDR3 DNA: TGTGCCAGCAGCCAAGATTATGCGACCAACAGTGGCTACACCTTC

V gene: TRBV28
J gene: TRBJ2-6
clone size: NA
D gene: TRBD1
CDR3 protein: CASSLEGASGANVLTF
CDR3 DNA: TGTGCCAGCAGTTTAGAGGGGGCATCAGGGGCCAACGTCCTGACTTTC

V gene: TRBV5-1
J gene: TRBJ2-3
clone size: NA
D gene: NA
CDR3 protein: CASSTWTGGRLADTQYF
CDR3 DNA: TGCGCCAGCTCCACTTGGACTGGGGGGAGGTTGGCAGATACGCAGTATTTT